The sequence of this T cell receptor beta chain was determined in a study of cytomegalovirus exposure and HLA in healthy donors listed by TCRdb under 2017. Looking at the study overall: A later analysis indicated that the 120 or so validation repertoires were generated on the platform also employed for the approximately 700 repertoires of the first cohort. To predict cytomegalovirus infection status, the study combined high-throughput TCR immunosequencing, statistical association of individual TCRs with disease status, and machine learning. The study was designed to test whether signatures of past pathogen exposure could be identified by cataloging public T cell receptors. Besides the first cohort of roughly 660 subjects, a separate validation cohort made up of roughly 120 different subjects was used.

Library generation was performed with the immunoSEQ multiplex PCR assay. The authors' pipeline ran thus. A statistical classification framework was developed to diagnose cytomegalovirus status using the catalog of TCR beta chain sequences. Entries here come from immuneACCESS through TCRdb and include only in-frame sequences with V and J called. Some clones fail to appear in such tables; in the studies checked, an unresolved V gene covers under half of the shortfall, and the cause of the remainder is unknown. V and J calls and clone size are given by that table; D and trimming were obtained from the DNA. The sample profile shows some 310,000 clones; approximately 91% of them were found once. The ten biggest clones cover about 0.96% of the sample. The donors belonged to the validation cohort of over a hundred subjects, which was separate from the roughly 680-subject first cohort. Findings and caveats that apply to the study as a whole: The classifier was reported to diagnose cytomegalovirus status with high specificity and sensitivity in both the original cohort and the validation cohort. In vitro tests confirmed that a few of the cytomegalovirus-associated TCR beta chains recognize cytomegalovirus antigens. Most TCR sequences were observed very rarely across donors, whereas some public TCRs were present in many individuals. In a later analysis, TCRs clustered in the first cohort were found to also tend to co-occur in the roughly 130 validation repertoires, with 94% of cluster scores above 0. A later analysis lacked HLA typing for the validation cohort, so it scored co-occurrence in that cohort across all 130 or so repertoires. The authors suggested that the approach could potentially be generalized to other disease states and immunological phenotypes. In the study, 164 TCR beta chains were listed as associated with cytomegalovirus.

In regard to this clone: The antigen it binds to is not known. No clone much larger than this one lies a single base away; base qualities are absent.

The sequencing sample was made of PBMCs. The receptor was isolated from a man aged 30-40 years in good health and CMV-seronegative.

The DNA sequence is as follows: TGCGCCAGCAGTATCGACACAGGGCAGCAGTACTTC. Its translation reads: CASSIDTGQQYF. The chain uses TRBV10-1 and TRBJ2-7; matching of 6 bases hints at TRBD1 as the D gene. Sequences WNHNN (CDR1) and SYGVQD (CDR2) are obtained from the germline V gene (reference sequence). The cysteine opens and the phenylalanine closes a CDR3 of 12 amino acids. Kept here is only the CDR3 DNA, which spans 36 bases and is read in frame from base 1. The junction carries 13 bases between V and J, which are trimmed by 5 bases and 8 bases respectively.